Listed below are T cell receptor beta chains from one sample, sequenced in a study of T cells in Graves' hyperthyroidism and ophthalmopathy. One entry per CDR3 protein results from TCRdb running MiXCR on the multiplex PCR reads. The sample has hundreds of thousands of distinct CDR3 sequences, around 15% seen once. Sequenced sample: blood. The receptor set was obtained from a woman aged 50 to 60 with Graves' ophthalmopathy. Each CDR3 is given with its conserved first and last residue. Fields, in order: V gene, D gene, clone size, J gene, CDR3 protein, CDR3 DNA. A D gene is named only where the DNA matches it firmly. Size is omitted from some rows. Given values are once, few, many or a class for expanded clones.

v_call: TRBV4-3; d_call: TRBD2; clone_size: few; j_call: TRBJ2-3; cdr3_aa: CASSQAHPGLAGGVADTQYF; cdr3_nt: TGCGCCAGCAGCCAGGCCCACCCCGGACTAGCGGGAGGAGTAGCAGATACGCAGTATTTT
v_call: TRBV28; d_call: -; clone_size: many; j_call: TRBJ1-2; cdr3_aa: CASAPPGTTYGYTF; cdr3_nt: TGTGCCAGCGCCCCTCCCGGGACCACTTATGGCTACACCTTC
v_call: TRBV20-1; d_call: TRBD2; clone_size: -; j_call: TRBJ2-3; cdr3_aa: CSATSGHTDTQYF; cdr3_nt: TGCAGTGCTACTAGCGGACACACAGATACGCAGTATTTT
v_call: TRBV7-2; d_call: TRBD2; clone_size: many; j_call: TRBJ2-3; cdr3_aa: CASSRTSGRDTQYF; cdr3_nt: TGTGCCAGCAGTCGTACTAGCGGTAGAGATACGCAGTATTTT
v_call: TRBV12-3/TRBV12-4; d_call: -; clone_size: many; j_call: TRBJ1-5; cdr3_aa: CASSLMGDQPQHF; cdr3_nt: TGTGCCAGCAGTTTGATGGGAGATCAGCCCCAGCATTTT
v_call: TRBV27; d_call: -; clone_size: once; j_call: TRBJ2-5; cdr3_aa: CASRVRKGETQYF; cdr3_nt: TGTGCCAGCAGGGTCAGGAAGGGAGAGACCCAGTACTTC
v_call: TRBV28; d_call: TRBD2; clone_size: many; j_call: TRBJ2-5; cdr3_aa: CASSFRLAGGRSTKETQYF; cdr3_nt: TGTGCCAGCAGTTTCAGACTAGCGGGAGGGCGGAGTACTAAAGAGACCCAGTACTTC
v_call: TRBV10-3; d_call: -; clone_size: few; j_call: TRBJ1-3; cdr3_aa: CAISESPIHSGNTIYF; cdr3_nt: TGTGCCATCAGTGAGTCGCCGATCCACTCTGGAAACACCATATATTTT
v_call: TRBV6-2/TRBV6-3; d_call: TRBD1; clone_size: many; j_call: TRBJ1-2; cdr3_aa: CASIPFLPGTGNYGYTF; cdr3_nt: TGTGCCAGCATACCCTTTCTTCCCGGGACAGGGAACTATGGCTACACCTTC
v_call: TRBV12-3/TRBV12-4; d_call: TRBD2; clone_size: many; j_call: TRBJ2-5; cdr3_aa: CASSLRAGGQETQYF; cdr3_nt: TGTGCCAGCAGTTTAAGAGCGGGAGGACAAGAGACCCAGTACTTC
v_call: TRBV28; d_call: -; clone_size: few; j_call: TRBJ1-5; cdr3_aa: CASSLVGVGNQPQHF; cdr3_nt: TGTGCCAGCAGTTTGGTAGGGGTCGGCAATCAGCCCCAGCATTTT
v_call: TRBV7-9; d_call: TRBD2; clone_size: few; j_call: TRBJ2-3; cdr3_aa: CASSPRLAASTDTQYF; cdr3_nt: TGTGCCAGCAGCCCCAGACTAGCGGCTAGCACAGATACGCAGTATTTT
v_call: TRBV2; d_call: -; clone_size: many; j_call: TRBJ2-5; cdr3_aa: CASNGEYQETQYF; cdr3_nt: TGTGCCAGCAATGGCGAGTACCAAGAGACCCAGTACTTC
v_call: TRBV20-1; d_call: -; clone_size: many; j_call: TRBJ2-4; cdr3_aa: CSARGSVEAKNIQYF; cdr3_nt: TGCAGTGCTCGCGGTTCCGTTGAGGCCAAAAACATTCAGTACTTC
v_call: TRBV7-2; d_call: -; clone_size: many; j_call: TRBJ2-7; cdr3_aa: CASSPSLGEQYF; cdr3_nt: TGTGCCAGCAGCCCCAGCCTGGGCGAGCAGTACTTC
v_call: TRBV12-3/TRBV12-4; d_call: TRBD1; clone_size: many; j_call: TRBJ1-1; cdr3_aa: CASSLIPDRDTEAFF; cdr3_nt: TGTGCCAGCAGTTTAATCCCGGACAGGGACACTGAAGCTTTCTTT
v_call: TRBV2; d_call: TRBD2; clone_size: few; j_call: TRBJ2-4; cdr3_aa: CASSVGTRGPKNIQYF; cdr3_nt: TGTGCCAGCAGTGTTGGGACTAGAGGTCCCAAAAACATTCAGTACTTC
v_call: TRBV6-2/TRBV6-3; d_call: TRBD2; clone_size: many; j_call: TRBJ2-1; cdr3_aa: CASSYVSSGSGKGLNEQFF; cdr3_nt: TGTGCCAGCAGTTACGTATCTAGCGGGAGTGGTAAGGGACTAAATGAGCAGTTCTTC
v_call: TRBV5-1; d_call: TRBD1; clone_size: many; j_call: TRBJ1-1; cdr3_aa: CASSWDRDTEAFF; cdr3_nt: TGCGCCAGCAGCTGGGACAGGGACACTGAAGCTTTCTTT
v_call: TRBV7-9; d_call: TRBD1; clone_size: many; j_call: TRBJ2-7; cdr3_aa: CASSLPRQGDEQYF; cdr3_nt: TGTGCCAGCAGCTTGCCGCGACAGGGAGACGAGCAGTACTTC
v_call: TRBV3-1; d_call: -; clone_size: many; j_call: TRBJ2-3; cdr3_aa: CASSQGAGEGYTQYF; cdr3_nt: TGTGCCAGCAGCCAGGGGGCAGGAGAGGGATATACGCAGTATTTT
v_call: TRBV24-1; d_call: TRBD2; clone_size: few; j_call: TRBJ2-1; cdr3_aa: CATSDPSGSSDNEQFF; cdr3_nt: TGTGCCACCAGTGACCCTAGCGGGAGCTCCGACAATGAGCAGTTCTTC
v_call: TRBV6-2/TRBV6-3; d_call: TRBD1; clone_size: many; j_call: TRBJ2-7; cdr3_aa: CASSSTGTGSYEQYF; cdr3_nt: TGTGCCAGCAGTAGCACCGGGACAGGGTCCTACGAGCAGTACTTC
v_call: TRBV2; d_call: -; clone_size: many; j_call: TRBJ1-2; cdr3_aa: CASSVIGLDGYTF; cdr3_nt: TGTGCCAGCAGTGTAATAGGGTTAGATGGCTACACCTTC
v_call: TRBV12-3/TRBV12-4; d_call: -; clone_size: many; j_call: TRBJ2-4; cdr3_aa: CASSFGAVAKNIQYF; cdr3_nt: TGTGCCAGCAGTTTCGGAGCGGTAGCCAAAAACATTCAGTACTTC
v_call: TRBV3-1; d_call: -; clone_size: many; j_call: TRBJ2-5; cdr3_aa: CASSQDLAREETQYF; cdr3_nt: TGTGCCAGCAGCCAAGATTTGGCCAGGGAGGAGACCCAGTACTTC
v_call: TRBV15; d_call: TRBD2; clone_size: many; j_call: TRBJ2-5; cdr3_aa: CATSTPGGETQYF; cdr3_nt: TGTGCCACCAGCACGCCGGGGGGAGAGACCCAGTACTTC
v_call: TRBV11-2; d_call: TRBD2; clone_size: many; j_call: TRBJ2-1; cdr3_aa: CASSPGLAIERSNEQFF; cdr3_nt: TGTGCCAGCAGCCCGGGACTAGCAATAGAAAGATCTAATGAGCAGTTCTTC
v_call: TRBV18; d_call: -; clone_size: few; j_call: TRBJ1-5; cdr3_aa: CASSLAGPRGNQPQHF; cdr3_nt: TGTGCCAGCTCACTAGCAGGGCCCCGGGGAAATCAGCCCCAGCATTTT
v_call: TRBV10-3; d_call: -; clone_size: few; j_call: TRBJ2-2; cdr3_aa: CAISDWGSDTGELFF; cdr3_nt: TGTGCCATCAGTGATTGGGGGAGTGACACCGGGGAGCTGTTTTTT
v_call: TRBV11-2; d_call: -; clone_size: many; j_call: TRBJ2-7; cdr3_aa: CASSLDLGVTYEQYF; cdr3_nt: TGTGCCAGCAGCTTAGACCTCGGGGTAACCTACGAGCAGTACTTC
v_call: TRBV29-1; d_call: -; clone_size: -; j_call: TRBJ2-7; cdr3_aa: CSVVYRSSYEQYF; cdr3_nt: TGCAGCGTTGTTTACAGGAGCTCCTACGAGCAGTACTTC
v_call: TRBV28; d_call: TRBD2; clone_size: many; j_call: TRBJ2-1; cdr3_aa: CASSLGGLATYNEQFF; cdr3_nt: TGTGCCAGCAGTCTAGGGGGACTAGCAACCTACAATGAGCAGTTCTTC
v_call: TRBV5-1; d_call: TRBD2; clone_size: many; j_call: TRBJ2-7; cdr3_aa: CASSSTSGIYEQYF; cdr3_nt: TGCGCCAGCAGCTCAACTAGCGGGATCTACGAGCAGTACTTC
v_call: TRBV5-5; d_call: -; clone_size: many; j_call: TRBJ1-2; cdr3_aa: CASSLRVLNGYTF; cdr3_nt: TGTGCCAGCAGCTTGAGGGTACTAAATGGCTACACCTTC
v_call: TRBV6-1; d_call: TRBD2; clone_size: many; j_call: TRBJ2-7; cdr3_aa: CASSGIPGLAYEQYF; cdr3_nt: TGTGCCAGCAGTGGAATACCGGGACTAGCTTACGAGCAGTACTTC
v_call: TRBV11-3; d_call: TRBD2; clone_size: -; j_call: TRBJ2-3; cdr3_aa: CASSSLAGEFADTQYF; cdr3_nt: TGTGCCAGCAGCTCACTAGCGGGAGAATTCGCAGATACGCAGTATTTT
v_call: TRBV20-1; d_call: -; clone_size: many; j_call: TRBJ2-5; cdr3_aa: CSARRPNTGETQYF; cdr3_nt: TGCAGTGCTAGAAGGCCTAATACGGGAGAGACCCAGTACTTC
v_call: TRBV29-1; d_call: -; clone_size: -; j_call: TRBJ2-5; cdr3_aa: CSVEDPETGFQETQYF; cdr3_nt: TGCAGCGTTGAAGATCCTGAGACAGGTTTCCAAGAGACCCAGTACTTC
v_call: TRBV18; d_call: TRBD2; clone_size: many; j_call: TRBJ2-3; cdr3_aa: CASSPTSGTDTQYF; cdr3_nt: TGTGCCAGCTCACCGACTAGCGGCACAGATACGCAGTATTTT
v_call: TRBV19; d_call: TRBD2; clone_size: -; j_call: TRBJ2-1; cdr3_aa: CASSILAGASEQFF; cdr3_nt: TGTGCCAGTAGTATACTAGCGGGAGCCAGTGAGCAGTTCTTC
v_call: TRBV27; d_call: TRBD2; clone_size: few; j_call: TRBJ2-5; cdr3_aa: CASSPGLAGRGGETQYF; cdr3_nt: TGTGCCAGCAGTCCCGGACTAGCGGGAAGAGGGGGAGAGACCCAGTACTTC
v_call: TRBV11-2; d_call: -; clone_size: many; j_call: TRBJ2-3; cdr3_aa: CASSFSSNTDTQYF; cdr3_nt: TGTGCCAGCAGCTTCAGTAGCAACACAGATACGCAGTATTTT
v_call: TRBV12-3/TRBV12-4; d_call: -; clone_size: few; j_call: TRBJ1-2; cdr3_aa: CASSFTGRVYGYTF; cdr3_nt: TGTGCCAGCAGTTTTACAGGGCGCGTCTATGGCTACACCTTC
v_call: TRBV9; d_call: -; clone_size: few; j_call: TRBJ2-7; cdr3_aa: CASSPAPSGRSYEQYF; cdr3_nt: TGTGCCAGCAGCCCCGCCCCCTCTGGGAGAAGCTACGAGCAGTACTTC
v_call: TRBV7-2; d_call: TRBD2; clone_size: many; j_call: TRBJ2-3; cdr3_aa: CASSQGRLAGGSSTDTQYF; cdr3_nt: TGTGCCAGCAGCCAAGGAAGGCTAGCGGGGGGGTCTAGCACAGATACGCAGTATTTT
v_call: TRBV18; d_call: TRBD1; clone_size: many; j_call: TRBJ1-1; cdr3_aa: CASSLTGTGSVTEAFF; cdr3_nt: TGTGCCAGCTCCCTAACCGGGACAGGGTCGGTGACTGAAGCTTTCTTT
v_call: TRBV12-3/TRBV12-4; d_call: -; clone_size: -; j_call: TRBJ2-4; cdr3_aa: CASSAYRKAKNIQYF; cdr3_nt: TGTGCCAGCAGTGCATACAGAAAAGCCAAAAACATTCAGTACTTC
v_call: TRBV6-2/TRBV6-3; d_call: -; clone_size: -; j_call: TRBJ1-6; cdr3_aa: CASSHNRDLNSPLHF; cdr3_nt: TGTGCCAGCAGTCATAACCGGGACCTTAATTCACCCCTCCACTTT
v_call: TRBV24-1; d_call: TRBD1; clone_size: few; j_call: TRBJ2-1; cdr3_aa: CATSDLGDRGSPEQFF; cdr3_nt: TGTGCCACCAGTGATTTAGGGGACAGGGGTTCCCCCGAGCAGTTCTTC
v_call: TRBV3-1; d_call: TRBD2; clone_size: many; j_call: TRBJ2-7; cdr3_aa: CASTEGLAGGEQYF; cdr3_nt: TGTGCCAGCACTGAAGGACTAGCGGGAGGCGAGCAGTACTTC
v_call: TRBV7-2; d_call: TRBD2; clone_size: many; j_call: TRBJ2-3; cdr3_aa: CASSLASSGRADTQYF; cdr3_nt: TGTGCCAGCAGCTTAGCGAGTAGCGGGAGGGCAGATACGCAGTATTTT
v_call: TRBV12-5; d_call: TRBD2; clone_size: few; j_call: TRBJ2-1; cdr3_aa: CASGLAGGPYEQFF; cdr3_nt: TGTGCTAGTGGGCTAGCGGGAGGGCCGTACGAGCAGTTCTTC
v_call: TRBV9; d_call: TRBD2; clone_size: many; j_call: TRBJ2-6; cdr3_aa: CAGGVLAGGSGANVLTF; cdr3_nt: TGTGCCGGGGGGGTTCTAGCGGGAGGCTCTGGGGCCAACGTCCTGACTTTC
v_call: TRBV15; d_call: TRBD1; clone_size: -; j_call: TRBJ1-2; cdr3_aa: CATSRGRQGTYGYTF; cdr3_nt: TGTGCCACCAGCAGAGGAAGACAGGGTACCTATGGCTACACCTTC
v_call: TRBV19; d_call: -; clone_size: few; j_call: TRBJ1-1; cdr3_aa: CASSIGGGNTEAFF; cdr3_nt: TGTGCCAGTAGTATAGGGGGTGGAAACACTGAAGCTTTCTTT
v_call: TRBV28; d_call: TRBD2; clone_size: few; j_call: TRBJ2-2; cdr3_aa: CASSLGGSLAGELFF; cdr3_nt: TGTGCCAGCAGTTTAGGCGGGAGCTTGGCCGGGGAGCTGTTTTTT
v_call: TRBV27; d_call: TRBD1; clone_size: few; j_call: TRBJ1-2; cdr3_aa: CASSFDRDDNYGYTF; cdr3_nt: TGTGCCAGCAGTTTCGACAGGGATGATAACTATGGCTACACCTTC
v_call: TRBV7-2; d_call: TRBD2; clone_size: few; j_call: TRBJ2-1; cdr3_aa: CASRGGTSGKNEQFF; cdr3_nt: TGTGCCAGCCGTGGGGGGACTAGCGGGAAGAATGAGCAGTTCTTC